This TCR beta chain was found in a study of OX40 agonist ivuxolimab in advanced cancers. The study in broad terms: Ivuxolimab was a fully human IgG2 agonistic monoclonal antibody targeting the costimulatory receptor OX40 (CD134). Intravenous ivuxolimab was administered to patients every 2 weeks at six dose levels: 0.01, 0.1, 0.3, 1.5, 3 and 10 mg/kg. Of the roughly 54 patients in dose escalation, around 19 had hepatocellular carcinoma, roughly 15 had melanoma, 9 had renal cell carcinoma and 9 had head and neck cancer. In the dose-escalation cohort, 70% to 90% of patients were male, and the mean age was 60 years with a range of roughly 20 to 80. Patients were allowed to have had prior anti-PD-1, anti-PD-L1 or anti-CTLA-4 therapy, and around 40% of the dose-escalation patients had previously received checkpoint inhibitors. Three dose-escalation patients achieved partial responses, one with hepatocellular carcinoma and two with cutaneous melanoma. Peripheral TCRbeta sequencing aimed to test whether ivuxolimab altered TCR sequence diversity and caused clonal T-cell expansion. The paper covers the monotherapy dose-escalation part of the phase I ivuxolimab trial, which included N of about 56 patients.

To sequence the TCRbeta CDR3 region, genomic DNA was isolated from the sorted cells. TCRbeta CDR3 regions were sequenced using the immunoSEQ Assay. Drawn from immuneACCESS, this table holds only the in-frame rearrangements with V and J called that TCRdb kept. Clones are partly lost; checked studies trace under half to an unresolved V gene and leave the rest unexplained. Counted in this sample were 50,000 to 55,000 clones; 85% to 90% of them appeared once. In total, the top ten clones hold about 11% of the sample. Points on this clone: Its antigen remains unidentified. Base qualities are not recorded, but no much larger clone differs from it by a single base.

The full study reports these points: In the 0.1-3.0 mg/kg groups, partial responders had among the lowest normalized peripheral clonal expansion, particularly in CD8+ T cells. After ivuxolimab, more expanded clones were found on average in CD8+ T cells than in CD4+ T cells. At doses from 0.1 to 3.0 mg/kg, clonal expansion was seen in both CD4+ and CD8+ blood T cells between baseline and week 6. Which antigens the clonally expanded peripheral T cells were specific for was not determined. Low levels of normalized T-cell clonal expansion were also seen in some patients who did not respond.

Patients with autoimmune disease history or receiving systemic immunosuppression were excluded from the trial. Peripheral blood for TCR sequencing was collected from all dose cohorts at baseline, on cycle 4 day 1, and on cycle 7 day 1. The samples were drawn from a first-in-human, open-label, multicenter phase I dose-escalation trial of ivuxolimab. The trial enrolled adults with locally advanced or metastatic head and neck squamous cell, hepatocellular, melanoma or renal cell carcinoma. Before TCR sequencing, CD4+ and CD8+ T cells were separately sorted from peripheral blood. V gives up 3 bases and J gives up 6 bases, and the segment between their germline ends measures 14 bases. CDR1 is given as SGHAT and CDR2 as FQNNGV, both from the germline V gene. The CDR3 contains 15 residues, cysteine and phenylalanine counted. Only CDR3 DNA is held: 45 bases, read in frame from base 1.

This sequence was found in an adult with an advanced solid tumor such as melanoma, head and neck, liver or kidney cancer. The chain is assembled from TRBV11-2 and TRBJ1-4, and possibly TRBD1, on 5 matching bases. The sample consisted of CD4+ or CD8+ T cells sorted from blood, taken in a trial of the OX40 agonist ivuxolimab. The DNA sequence is given as TGTGCCAGCAGCTTTGGTGGGGCAGCGGATGAAAAACTGTTTTTT. It codes for CASSFGGAADEKLFF.